These 12 T cell receptor beta chains were all obtained from the same sample, sequenced in a study of regulatory T cells in long-lasting Graves disease. Time point noted: persistent/refractory GD, antithyroid drugs over 5 years with positive TRAb. RNA extracted from PBMCs served as the sequencing template. CDR3 regions were amplified by Arm-PCR using iRepertoire HTBI primers to build TCR beta libraries. Using its own MiXCR run on the multiplex PCR reads, TCRdb lists one record per CDR3 protein. This table has fewer than 600,000 distinct CDR3 sequences, under 25% appearing once. Sequencing used peripheral blood mononuclear cells (PBMCs), obtained when the disease was refractory, from a patient treated with antithyroid drugs. The receptors were gathered from a female donor with Graves disease.

The chain is built from TRBV20-1 and TRBJ1-1; no reliable D call. Per germline, CDR1 DFQATT and CDR2 SNEGSKA (reference sequence). The CDR3 is made up of 14 amino acids. V was clipped by 0 bases and J by 2 bases, with 10 bases between them. CDR3: CSARDSRANTEAFF. The CDR3 nucleotides read TGCAGTGCTAGAGACTCCCGGGCCAACACTGAAGCTTTCTTT.

The chain joins TRBV20-1 to TRBJ2-7; 7 bases are shared with TRBD1. CDR3 size: 15 residues. Germline CDR1 is DFQATT and CDR2 is SNEGSKA (reference sequence). Germline trimming cut 0 bases from V and 2 bases from J; bases unmatched to any gene: 7. The CDR3 is CSARERGRNTYEQYF. The CDR3 DNA follows: TGCAGTGCTAGAGAGAGGGGGCGAAATACCTACGAGCAGTACTTC.

This clonotype showed up many times. The rearrangement uses TRBV28 and TRBJ1-2; weak D call: TRBD1 (6 bases). Germline V gene sequence: CDR1 MDHEN, CDR2 SYDVKM. The CDR3 has 15 residues. The ends were cut back, 11 bases at V and 4 bases at J, with 23 bases in the middle. CDR3 sequence reads: CAGQWAGSTIYGYTF. CDR3 coding DNA: TGTGCCGGACAGTGGGCGGGAAGCACCATCTATGGCTACACCTTC.

This clonotype was detected many times. The junction does not match germline at one end; this may be a read error. The chain uses TRBV28 and TRBJ2-7; D is ambiguous. The germline V gene encodes CDR1 MDHEN and CDR2 SYDVKM. The CDR3 runs to 14 residues. CDR3 region: CASSSQKSSDEQYF. Written as DNA, the CDR3 is TGTGCCAGCAGTTCCCAGAAGAGCTCCGACGAGCAGTACTTC.

This clonotype was found many times. The V gene is TRBV12-3 or TRBV12-4, the J gene TRBJ1-5; tentatively, D is TRBD1 (6 bases). Trimming stripped 3 bases from V and 6 bases from J, with 9 bases between. The CDR3 has 13 amino acids. CDR3 nucleotide sequence: TGTGCCAGCAGTTTCAGGGGTACTCAGCCCCAGCATTTT. Translating gives CASSFRGTQPQHF.

This clonotype came up many times. The J gene is TRBJ1-2, the V gene TRBV3-1; weak D call: TRBD1 (6 bases). Germline V gene lookup returns CDR1 LGHDT and CDR2 YNNKEL (reference sequence). Trimming removed 1 base at V and 5 bases at J, with 11 bases between. This CDR3 comprises 14 residues. CDR3 bases: TGTGCCAGCAGCCAAGTAGGGGGTTGGTATGGCTACACCTTC. Translated: CASSQVGGWYGYTF.

The rearrangement joins TRBV30 to TRBJ2-7; D remains ambiguous. This CDR3 comprises 12 residues. V lost 3 bases to trimming and J lost 0 bases, with 6 bases between them. CDR1 and CDR2 from the germline V gene are GTSNPN and SVGIG (reference sequence). The CDR3 reads CAWSPSSYEQYF. In nucleotides, the CDR3 is TGTGCCTGGAGCCCGAGCTCCTACGAGCAGTACTTC. The variable domain in full, completed from reference TRBV30 and TRBJ2-7, reads SQTIHQWPATLVQPVGSPLSLECTVEGTSNPNLYWYRQAAGRGLQLLFYSVGIGQISSEVPQNLSASRPQDRQFILSSKKLLLSDSGFYLCAWSPSSYEQYFGPGTRLTVT.

This clonotype was counted between two and nine times. This chain connects TRBV28 to TRBJ1-5; no reliable D call. The germline V and J ends were trimmed by 3 bases and 4 bases, with 16 bases remaining between them. This CDR3 region has 16 residues. Germline V gives CDR1 MDHEN, CDR2 SYDVKM. In nucleotides, the CDR3 is TGTGCCAGCAGTTTGGGTCCGACCCTCGAAAATCAGCCCCAGCATTTT. Its translation: CASSLGPTLENQPQHF. Full variable domain (missing parts from reference TRBV28 and TRBJ1-5): DVKVTQSSRYLVKRTGEKVFLECVQDMDHENMFWYRQDPGLGLRLIYFSYDVKMKEKGDIPEGYSVSREKKERFSLILESASTNQTSMYLCASSLGPTLENQPQHFGDGTRLSIL.

V and J are TRBV7-8 and TRBJ1-1; 8 nucleotides agree with TRBD1. CDR1 and CDR2 from the germline V gene are SGHVS and FQNEAQ. The CDR3 covers 15 residues. V was pared by 0 bases and J by 4 bases, with 4 bases of the junction left unmatched. This chain's CDR3 is CASSLARQGTTEAFF. CDR3 nucleotides: TGTGCCAGCAGCTTAGCCAGACAGGGGACCACTGAAGCTTTCTTT.

The rearrangement uses TRBV20-1 and TRBJ2-5; a possible D gene is TRBD2 (6 bases). Germline V gene lookup returns CDR1 DFQATT and CDR2 SNEGSKA (reference sequence). V was cut by 2 bases and J by 0 bases, with 13 bases left in between. The CDR3 is made up of 15 amino acids. The CDR3 reads CSARSQAGNQETQYF. The CDR3 nucleotides read TGCAGTGCTAGAAGTCAAGCGGGCAACCAAGAGACCCAGTACTTC.

This clonotype was seen ten or more times. This rearrangement joins TRBV18 to TRBJ1-5; tentative D call: TRBD1 (6 bases). Trimming left V 3 bases short and J 7 bases short, with 13 bases between. The CDR3 has 14 residues. CDR1 is KGHSH, CDR2 LQKENI, per germline. The CDR3 nucleotides read TGTGCCAGCTCACCGGAACAGGGTGGACAGCCCCAGCATTTT. Amino acid sequence: CASSPEQGGQPQHF.

About this clonotype itself: A read error is possible here, since a much larger clone lies one base away. This rearrangement joins TRBV13 to TRBJ1-1; D perhaps matches TRBD1 (6 bases). V lost 1 base to trimming and J lost 2 bases, with 8 bases between them. Germline-derived CDR1 and CDR2 are PRHDT and FYEKMQ (reference sequence). There are 14 residues in the CDR3. CDR3 sequence reads: CASSLEDRNTEAFF. The CDR3 DNA reads as TGTGCCAGCAGCTTAGAGGACAGAAACACTGAAGCTTTCTTT.